This T cell receptor (beta chain) came from a study of cytomegalovirus exposure and HLA in healthy donors. Points from the study as a whole: Donor immune exposure was known only as CMV serostatus. Some V segments (TRBV6-2 and TRBV6-3 among them) were excluded as indistinguishable. Per a later analysis, 15,000 to 20,000 TCR beta sequences showed association with HLA alleles at 0.05 false discovery rate.

A remark on this clone: Its antigen is unidentified.

The PCR was carried out with 60 Vbeta primers and 13 Jbeta primers. Method: immunoSEQ multiplex PCR; TCRdb's copy keeps in-frame clones and lacks some. Of approximately 110,000 clones in the sample, around 80% were seen once. CDR1 is SGDLS and CDR2 is YYNGEE in the germline V gene. This CDR3 contains 17 residues. V was clipped by 3 bases and J by 2 bases, with 18 bases between them. The sequencing input was PBMCs. The rearrangement uses TRBV9 and TRBJ2-1, with a tentative D call TRBD2 (6 bases). The sequence was obtained from a male donor in good health and CMV-seronegative. The CDR3 bases are TGTGCCAGCAGCGCCCATGGAGGGCATGGGACCTACAATGAGCAGTTCTTC. Translation: CASSAHGGHGTYNEQFF.